This record concerns one T cell receptor beta chain sequence. Its antigen is still unknown. Qualities for individual bases were not recorded, and no much larger clone is one base off. The data are from a study of T cells after yellow fever vaccination (dated by TCRdb to the late 2010s). The study in broad terms: Libraries from fractions with low cell numbers were prepared with the SMART-Seq v4 Ultra Low Input RNA kit. To follow T-cell clones before and after both primary and booster YFV17D yellow fever vaccination, bulk TCR alpha and beta repertoires underwent longitudinal sequencing. Two healthy male donors, one aged 18 to 30 and one aged 30 to 40 years, were included in the cohort. Blood was drawn at multiple timepoints before and after primary and secondary immunization, with bulk PBMC replicates and cell subsets isolated. What the study reported, not specific to this receptor: Most clones expanded after primary vaccination (about 96% of CD4 and roughly 88% of CD8) were re-detected after the booster, suggesting that broad memory maintenance occurred. The secondary T-cell response was found to be weaker but faster than the primary response, with a peak reached on day 5 rather than on day 15. A small share of clonotypes was detected in both CD4 and CD8 compartments, with the overlap likely arising from convergent recombination. Because the study included only a couple of donors, the extent to which the findings can be generalized is limited. Computational filtering was required because FACS-sorted repertoires could contain abundant contaminating clonotypes from the bulk population.

From the cysteine up to the phenylalanine, the CDR3 has a length of 13 residues. This entry keeps only the CDR3 DNA: 39 bases, framed from base 1. Trimming costs V 2 bases and J 4 bases, and their ends lie 7 bases apart. The germline V gene (reference sequence) yields WNHNN for CDR1 and SYGVQD for CDR2. Reading the label with the study, this specimen's treatment or condition is: live attenuated yellow fever vaccine strain. PBMCs were isolated from peripheral blood using a standard Ficoll-Paque protocol. Dynabeads CD4 and CD8 positive selection kits were used to isolate the CD4 and CD8 T-cell fractions. TriZol was used to extract RNA from bulk PBMCs, from CD4 and CD8 fractions, and from dextramer-positive and dextramer-negative fractions. TCRdb records Illumina NovaSeq 6000 as the sequencer. Synthesis of TCR cDNA relied on 5'RACE template switching, a step that introduced a universal primer site along with unique molecular identifiers. Priming for cDNA synthesis came from both the TCR alpha and TCR beta constant segments. Library amplification involved two PCR steps, and the second step added sample barcodes and sequencing adapters. Sequencing of libraries was performed on Illumina HiSeq 2500 (2x100 bp) or NovaSeq (2x150 bp). The original methods were these. Demultiplexing of reads and collapsing into UMI consensus sequences were performed with MIGEC, and V(D)J alignment was carried out with MiXCR. Vaccine-responding clonotypes were defined with edgeR using replicate PBMC samples, requiring FDR below 0.01 and a log2 fold change above 5 up to day 15. Bulk clonotypes were assigned CD4 or CD8 identity according to which sequenced CD4 or CD8 repertoire held them at higher abundance. The public reads were run again by TCRdb, first through fastp at Q25 and then through MiXCR, and only productive beta chains were kept. Every CDR3 protein is listed once, alongside the most common genes and DNA of its rows. The V and J calls here are based on TCRdb, not the publication. A total of some 320,000 distinct CDR3 sequences appear in this sample, approximately 12% of them only once. The ten largest clones add up to approximately 3.3% of the sample.

The material was CD4+ T cells sorted from PBMCs, obtained 45 days after the yellow fever booster vaccination. The clonotype was recovered from a man in his late teens or twenties who received the YFV17D yellow fever vaccine. In this chain, TRBV10-1 is recombined with TRBJ2-3, with an unclear D gene assignment. The CDR3 protein: CASSEGPADTQYF. The nucleotide sequence is given as TGCGCCAGCAGTGAGGGGCCGGCAGATACGCAGTATTTT.